This entry lists 8 T cell receptor beta chains sequenced from one sample in a study of T-cell reconstitution after alpha-beta-depleted transplantation in children. Unique molecular identifiers were used to barcode this TCRbeta library. One entry per CDR3 protein results from TCRdb running MiXCR on the PCR reads. The table has approximately 170,000 distinct CDR3 sequences, roughly 10% seen once. Material: PBMCs, obtained before TCRalphabeta/CD19-depleted stem cell transplant. The receptor set was obtained from a boy aged 2 to 10 with acute myeloid leukemia, due to receive a stem cell transplant.

The rearrangement uses TRBV14 and TRBJ2-1, with D perhaps TRBD2 (6 bases). Trimming shortened V by 4 bases and J by 6 bases, and 10 bases separated the two germline ends. The CDR3 is made up of 13 amino acids. Germline V gene data show CDR1 as SGHDN and CDR2 as FVKESK. CDR3 protein: CASSRPGVNEQFF. For the CDR3, the DNA is TGTGCCAGCAGCCGCCCGGGAGTCAATGAGCAGTTCTTC.

In its sample, this clonotype ranks as medium-sized. This CDR3 is CASSVGTYNEQFF. The CDR3 nucleotides are TGTGCCAGCAGCGTAGGAACCTACAATGAGCAGTTCTTC. The V call is TRBV9, the J call TRBJ2-1; unclear D gene. The CDR3 consists of 13 residues. CDR1 SGDLS and CDR2 YYNGEE come from the germline V gene. Deletions cut 0 bases from V and 2 bases from J, with 3 bases between.

The sample holds many counts of this clonotype. The chain carries TRBV20-1 and TRBJ1-5, with D tentatively TRBD1 (6 bases). From germline, CDR1 is DFQATT and CDR2 SNEGSKA (reference sequence). The V and J ends lost 6 bases and 5 bases respectively, with 17 bases between them. The CDR3 sequence is 14 residues long. CDR3 bases: TGCAGTGCCACCGGGGGGGCAATGGATCAGCCCCAGCATTTT. It is translated as CSATGGAMDQPQHF.

This clonotype was recorded many times. This sequence joins TRBV7-2 and TRBJ1-1; no reliable D call. CDR1 is SGHTA and CDR2 is FQGNSA in the germline V gene. There are 14 residues in the CDR3. Trimming shortened V by 1 base and J by 7 bases, and 13 bases separated the two germline ends. CDR3 bases: TGTGCCAGCAGCTTAGTCCCCCGTAGCCTTGAAGCTTTCTTT. Translated: CASSLVPRSLEAFF.

This clonotype was counted at least ten times. The V and J genes are TRBV6-1 and TRBJ1-5, with D possibly matching TRBD1 (6 bases). The CDR3 runs to 14 residues. The germline V and J ends were trimmed by 4 bases and 6 bases, with 13 bases remaining between them. Germline loops: CDR1 MNHNS, CDR2 SASEGT. The CDR3 DNA follows: TGTGCCAGCAGTGGTGGGGGGGGCGCTCAGCCCCAGCATTTT. Amino acids: CASSGGGGAQPQHF.

This clonotype was observed at least ten times. J is TRBJ2-6 and V is TRBV5-1; D unclear. The germline CDR1 and CDR2 sequences are SGHRS and YFSETQ. The CDR3 is 17 residues long. The ends were cut back, 0 bases at V and 0 bases at J, with 10 bases in the middle. CDR3 nucleotide sequence: TGCGCCAGCAGCTTGGTGGCAGTTACCTCTGGGGCCAACGTCCTGACTTTC. It codes for CASSLVAVTSGANVLTF.

This clonotype was seen repeatedly, ten times or more. The chain joins TRBV15 to TRBJ1-2; the D is unclear. Trimming pared 0 bases from V and 7 bases from J, leaving 15 bases between. Germline CDR1 is LNHNV and CDR2 is YYDKDF (reference sequence). The CDR3 has 15 amino acids. CDR3 DNA sequence: TGTGCCACCAGCAGAGAGAGAGAAAACAGAATTGGCTACACCTTC. This translates into CATSRERENRIGYTF.

This clonotype was seen ten or more times. The J gene is TRBJ2-3, the V gene TRBV27; D gene unclear. CDR3 size: 15 residues. From germline, CDR1 is MNHEY and CDR2 SMNVEV (reference sequence). Deletions cut 3 bases from V and 2 bases from J, with 12 bases between. This chain's CDR3 is CASSLGEVHTDTQYF. CDR3 DNA: TGTGCCAGCAGTTTGGGCGAGGTACACACAGATACGCAGTATTTT.